This T cell receptor (beta chain) was captured in a study of shared clonotypes between healthy human individuals. Deep was the level at which the assay was run. Unsorted PBMC contributed roughly 320 ng DNA, 30,000 or so T cell genomes, to each replicate PCR. Repertoires were generated with immunoSEQ multiplex PCR, while TCRdb's copy carries only in-frame clones and drops some. This sample carries approximately 440,000 clones, more than 70% of them seen once, and the ten largest clones take around 12%. There are 13 residues in the CDR3. The V end was cut by 2 bases, the J end by 3 bases, with 7 bases between. Looked up from germline, CDR1 is MDHEN and CDR2 is SYDVKM. Each sample came from a Caucasian adult donor living in Nashville, Tennessee.

The source is a woman in her thirties or forties in good health. Some clones in this sample may be carry-over from other donors' samples. Input material: PBMCs. The chain couples TRBV28 to TRBJ1-2; D might be TRBD1 (5 bases). CDR3 residues: CASSLDSYYGYTF. The CDR3 DNA is TGTGCCAGCAGTTTAGACAGCTACTATGGCTACACCTTC.